This TCR beta chain was captured in a study of T-cell memory formation after mild COVID-19. The V gene end was trimmed by 3 bases and the J gene end by 10 bases; junction bases not matched to a gene: 17. This CDR3 has 17 residues. From germline, CDR1 is SGHNT and CDR2 YYREEE (reference sequence). TCRdb re-called the 5' RACE reads with MiXCR, one entry per CDR3 protein. The table has 350,000 to 500,000 distinct CDR3 sequences, about 25% seen once. J is TRBJ2-1 and V is TRBV5-4; 9 nucleotides match TRBD2. This clonotype originated in an adult woman who had mild COVID-19 (a few samples of this study predate the infection). Cell type and time point are not known. Source material: PBMCs or a T cell subset sorted from them (not recorded which). CDR3 region: CASSSGPQGLALGEQFF. The CDR3 coding sequence is TGTGCCAGCAGCTCCGGACCCCAGGGACTAGCCCTAGGAGAGCAGTTCTTC.